This T cell receptor (beta chain) was identified during a study of T-cell memory formation after mild COVID-19. Study-wide findings and caveats: Clones contracting over day 15 to 85 were CD4/CD8 balanced, with later expanders leaning CD4+. Pre-infection memory showed some responding clones, and this suggested that cross-reactive memory joined. Second-wave clones reaching peak frequency on day 37 lacked confirmed SARS-CoV-2 specificity.

The CDR3 consists of 13 residues. V lost 5 bases, J lost 2 bases, and 9 bases lay in between. Looked up from germline, CDR1 is SGHDN and CDR2 is FVKESK. The table lists this clonotype with a few counts. The antigen is undetermined. TCRalpha and TCRbeta libraries used 5'RACE with constant-segment primers and UMIs. MiXCR, run by TCRdb on the 5' RACE reads, gives a single entry per CDR3 protein. The sample has 300,000 to 400,000 distinct CDR3 sequences, more than 20% seen once. Sample: PBMCs or a T cell subset sorted from them (not recorded which). The V and J genes are TRBV14 and TRBJ1-2; a possible D gene is TRBD1 (6 bases). The sequence was collected from an adult woman who had mild COVID-19 (a few samples of this study predate the infection). Cell type and time point are not known. In DNA, the CDR3 is TGTGCCAGCAGCTACGACAGGAACTATGGCTACACCTTC. It is translated as CASSYDRNYGYTF.